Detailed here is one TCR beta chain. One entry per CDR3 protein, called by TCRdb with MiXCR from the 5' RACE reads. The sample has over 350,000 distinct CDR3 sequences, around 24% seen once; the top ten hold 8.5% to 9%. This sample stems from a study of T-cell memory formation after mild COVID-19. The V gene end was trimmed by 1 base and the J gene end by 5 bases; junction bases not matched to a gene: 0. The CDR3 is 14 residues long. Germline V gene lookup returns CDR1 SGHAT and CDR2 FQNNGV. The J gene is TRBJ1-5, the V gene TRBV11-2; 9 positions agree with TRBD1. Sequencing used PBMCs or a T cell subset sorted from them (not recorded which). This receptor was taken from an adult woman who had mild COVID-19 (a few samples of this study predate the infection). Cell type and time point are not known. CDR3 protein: CASSLGTGDQPQHF. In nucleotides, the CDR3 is TGTGCCAGCAGCTTAGGGACAGGGGATCAGCCCCAGCATTTT.